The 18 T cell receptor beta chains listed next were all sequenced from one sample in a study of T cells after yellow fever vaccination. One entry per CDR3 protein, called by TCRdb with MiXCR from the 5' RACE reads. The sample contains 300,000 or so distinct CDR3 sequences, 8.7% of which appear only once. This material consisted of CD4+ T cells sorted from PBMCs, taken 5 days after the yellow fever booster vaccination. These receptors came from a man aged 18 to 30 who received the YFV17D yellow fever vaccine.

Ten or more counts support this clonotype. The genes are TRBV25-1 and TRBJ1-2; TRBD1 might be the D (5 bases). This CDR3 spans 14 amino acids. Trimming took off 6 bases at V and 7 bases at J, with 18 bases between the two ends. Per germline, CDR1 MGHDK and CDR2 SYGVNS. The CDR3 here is CASSLQGGASGYTF. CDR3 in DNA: TGTGCCAGCAGCCTCCAGGGTGGTGCGTCTGGCTACACCTTC.

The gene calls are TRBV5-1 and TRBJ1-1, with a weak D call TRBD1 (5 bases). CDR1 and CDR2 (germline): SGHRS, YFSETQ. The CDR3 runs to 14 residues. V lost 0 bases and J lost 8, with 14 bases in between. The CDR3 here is CASSLVGGDREAFF. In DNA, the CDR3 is TGCGCCAGCAGCTTGGTCGGGGGAGATAGAGAAGCTTTCTTT.

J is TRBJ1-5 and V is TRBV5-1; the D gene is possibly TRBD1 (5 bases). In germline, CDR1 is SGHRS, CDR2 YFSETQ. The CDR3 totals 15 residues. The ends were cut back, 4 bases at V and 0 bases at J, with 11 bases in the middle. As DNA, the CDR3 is TGCGCCAGCAGCGCGGGGACGGCTAGCAATCAGCCCCAGCATTTT. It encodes CASSAGTASNQPQHF.

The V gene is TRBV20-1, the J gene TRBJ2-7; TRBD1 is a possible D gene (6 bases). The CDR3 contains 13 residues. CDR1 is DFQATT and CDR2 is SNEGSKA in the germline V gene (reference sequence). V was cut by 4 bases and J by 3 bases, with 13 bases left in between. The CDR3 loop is CSAKAMTGYEQYV. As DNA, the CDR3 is TGCAGTGCTAAGGCCATGACAGGCTACGAGCAGTACGTC.

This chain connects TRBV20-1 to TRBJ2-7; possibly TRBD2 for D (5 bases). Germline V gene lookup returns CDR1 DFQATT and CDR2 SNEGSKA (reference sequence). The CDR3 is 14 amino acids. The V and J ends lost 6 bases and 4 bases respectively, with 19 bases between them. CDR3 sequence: CSAPGYTDRYEQYV. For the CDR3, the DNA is TGCAGTGCCCCGGGGTACACCGATCGTTACGAGCAGTACGTC.

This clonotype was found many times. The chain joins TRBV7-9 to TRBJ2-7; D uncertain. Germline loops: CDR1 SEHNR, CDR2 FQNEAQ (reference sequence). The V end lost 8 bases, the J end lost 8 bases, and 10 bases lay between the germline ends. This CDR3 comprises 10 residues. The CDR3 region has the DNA TGTGCCAGCGGGAAGGATCAGCAGTACGTC. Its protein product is CASGKDQQYV.

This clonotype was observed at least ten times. DNA for the CDR3: TGTGCCAGCAGTCAGCCCGGCCCCAGGGCGGACGGCTACACCTTC. This encodes CASSQPGPRADGYTF. The chain has TRBV6-5 and TRBJ1-2, with D perhaps TRBD1 (5 bases). Trimming took off 5 bases at V and 8 bases at J, with 21 bases between the two ends. CDR1 is MNHEY, CDR2 SVGAGI, per germline. The CDR3 is 15 amino acids.

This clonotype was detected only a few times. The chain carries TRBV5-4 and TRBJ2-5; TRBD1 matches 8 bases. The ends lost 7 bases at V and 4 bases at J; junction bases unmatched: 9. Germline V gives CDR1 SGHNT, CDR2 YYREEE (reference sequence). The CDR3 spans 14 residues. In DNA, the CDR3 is TGTGCCAGCGGGACAGGCAGTCCCCCAGAGACCCAGTACTTC. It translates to CASGTGSPPETQYF.

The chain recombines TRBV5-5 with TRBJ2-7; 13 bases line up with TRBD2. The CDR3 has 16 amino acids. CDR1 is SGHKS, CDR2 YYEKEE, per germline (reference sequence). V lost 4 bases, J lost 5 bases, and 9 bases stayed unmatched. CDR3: CASSQRGLAGYDEQYV. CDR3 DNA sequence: TGTGCCAGCAGCCAAAGGGGACTAGCGGGGTACGACGAGCAGTACGTC.

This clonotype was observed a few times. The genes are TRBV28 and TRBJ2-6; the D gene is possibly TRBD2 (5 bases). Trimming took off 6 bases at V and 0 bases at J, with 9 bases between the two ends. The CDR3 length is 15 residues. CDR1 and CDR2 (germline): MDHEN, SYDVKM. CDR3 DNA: TGTGCCAGCAGAGAGGGAAGCTCTGGGGCCAACGTCCTGACTTTC. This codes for CASREGSSGANVLTF.

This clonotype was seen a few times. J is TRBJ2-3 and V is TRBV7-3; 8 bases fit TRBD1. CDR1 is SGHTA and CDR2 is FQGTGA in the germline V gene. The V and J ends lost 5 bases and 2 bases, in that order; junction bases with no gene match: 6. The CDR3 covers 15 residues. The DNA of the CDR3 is TGTGCCAGCAGCCGACAGGGGCGAAACACAGATACGCAGTATTTT. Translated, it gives CASSRQGRNTDTQYF.

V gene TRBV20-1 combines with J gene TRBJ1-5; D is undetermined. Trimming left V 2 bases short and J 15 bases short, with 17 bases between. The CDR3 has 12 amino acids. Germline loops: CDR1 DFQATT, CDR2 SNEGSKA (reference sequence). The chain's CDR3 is CSARTGGSSTHF. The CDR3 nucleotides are TGCAGTGCTAGAACGGGCGGGTCGTCTACGCATTTT.

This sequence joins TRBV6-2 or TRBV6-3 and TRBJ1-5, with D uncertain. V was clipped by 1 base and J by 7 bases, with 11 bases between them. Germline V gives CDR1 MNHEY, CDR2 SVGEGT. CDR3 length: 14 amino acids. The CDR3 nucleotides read TGTGCCAGCAGTTACTATTTGAATAGCCAGCCCCAGCATTTT. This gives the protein CASSYYLNSQPQHF.

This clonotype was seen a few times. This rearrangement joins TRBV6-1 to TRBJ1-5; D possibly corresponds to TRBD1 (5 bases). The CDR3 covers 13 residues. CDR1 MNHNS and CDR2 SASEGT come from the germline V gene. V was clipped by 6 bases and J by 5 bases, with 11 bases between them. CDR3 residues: CASRRGYDQPQHF. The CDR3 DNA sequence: TGTGCCAGCAGAAGGGGATATGATCAGCCCCAGCATTTT.

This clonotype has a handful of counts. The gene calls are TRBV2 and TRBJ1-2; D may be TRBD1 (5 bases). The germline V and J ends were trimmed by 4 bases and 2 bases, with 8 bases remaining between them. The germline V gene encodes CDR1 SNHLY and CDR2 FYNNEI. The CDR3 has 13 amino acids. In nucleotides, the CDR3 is TGTGCCAGCAGTGCACAGGCAAACTATGGCTACACCTTC. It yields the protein CASSAQANYGYTF. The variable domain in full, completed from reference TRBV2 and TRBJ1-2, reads EPEVTQTPSHQVTQMGQEVILRCVPISNHLYFYWYRQILGQKVEFLVSFYNNEISEKSEIFDDQFSVERPDGSNFTLKIRSTKLEDSAMYFCASSAQANYGYTFGSGTRLTVV.

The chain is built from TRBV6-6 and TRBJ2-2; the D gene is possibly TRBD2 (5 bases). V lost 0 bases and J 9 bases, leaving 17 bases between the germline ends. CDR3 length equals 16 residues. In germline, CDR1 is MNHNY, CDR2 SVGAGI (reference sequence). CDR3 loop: CASSYSEVLRPRELFF. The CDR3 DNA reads TGTGCCAGCAGTTACTCGGAGGTTCTCAGGCCCCGGGAGCTGTTTTTT.

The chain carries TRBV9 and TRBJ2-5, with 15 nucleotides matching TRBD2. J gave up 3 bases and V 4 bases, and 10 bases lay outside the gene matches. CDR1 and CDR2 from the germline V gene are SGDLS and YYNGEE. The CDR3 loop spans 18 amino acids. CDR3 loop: CASSLGLAGGVWEETQYF. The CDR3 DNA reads TGTGCCAGCAGCTTAGGACTAGCGGGGGGGGTGTGGGAAGAGACCCAGTACTTC.

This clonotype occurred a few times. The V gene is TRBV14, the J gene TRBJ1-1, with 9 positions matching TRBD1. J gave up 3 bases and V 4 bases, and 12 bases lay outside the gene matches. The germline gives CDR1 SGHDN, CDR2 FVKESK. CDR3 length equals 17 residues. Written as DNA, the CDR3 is TGTGCCAGCAGCCGGAACCGGGACAGGGACTTCGACACTGAAGCTTTCTTT. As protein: CASSRNRDRDFDTEAFF.